The 29 T cell receptor beta chains listed next were all sequenced from one sample in a study of T cell changes during pregnancy in multiple sclerosis. Sequencing used immunoSEQ multiplex PCR; TCRdb keeps in-frame clones, though not all of them. The data contain tens of thousands of clones, 92% of them seen just once; the ten biggest clones take up 0.64%. This specimen consisted of CD4+ T cells from peripheral blood mononuclear cells, obtained after pregnancy. These receptors all come from a female donor with multiple sclerosis, enrolled in a pregnancy study.

The chain links TRBV7-6 to TRBJ2-7; 9 bases match TRBD1. After removal of 1 base from V and 3 bases from J, the junction contained 7 bases not matched to a gene. This CDR3 is 16 amino acids long. The germline V gene has CDR1 SGHVS and CDR2 FNYEAQ. DNA for the CDR3: TGTGCCAGCAGCTTAGAGCCGGGACAGGGAATCTACGAGCAGTACTTC. It yields the protein CASSLEPGQGIYEQYF.

The rearrangement uses TRBV7-3 and TRBJ2-2; unclear D gene. The CDR3 covers 12 residues. In germline, CDR1 is SGHTA, CDR2 FQGTGA. V was trimmed by 5 bases and J by 7 bases, leaving 8 bases between them. CDR3 nucleotide sequence: TGTGCCAGCAGCCGGTATGGCGGGGAGCTGTTTTTT. Translation gives CASSRYGGELFF.

The chain recombines TRBV7-8 with TRBJ1-2, with D unclear. CDR3 size: 13 residues. V was shortened by 8 bases and J by 2 bases, with 12 bases between the two germline ends. Germline assignment: CDR1 SGHVS and CDR2 FQNEAQ. The CDR3 reads CASRRGTNYGYTF. The DNA for the CDR3 is TGTGCCAGCCGCCGGGGAACCAACTATGGCTACACCTTC.

The J gene is TRBJ2-2, the V gene TRBV6-5; a weak D match, TRBD1 (5 bases). The CDR3 contains 16 residues. In germline, CDR1 is MNHEY, CDR2 SVGAGI. V was clipped by 0 bases and J by 3 bases, with 11 bases between them. CDR3 coding DNA: TGTGCCAGCAGTTACTCCACGACACAGGACACCGGGGAGCTGTTTTTT. It codes for CASSYSTTQDTGELFF.

The J gene is TRBJ1-5, the V gene TRBV19; 11 positions agree with TRBD1. V lost 5 bases, J lost 2 bases, and 5 bases stayed unmatched. Germline values: CDR1 LNHDA, CDR2 SQIVND (reference sequence). There are 16 residues in the CDR3. CDR3 protein: CASSQGTGGRNQPQHF. Written as DNA, the CDR3 is TGTGCCAGTAGTCAGGGGACAGGGGGACGCAATCAGCCCCAGCATTTT.

The chain has TRBV2 and TRBJ2-7; D is perhaps TRBD1 (5 bases). Germline CDR1 and CDR2: SNHLY and FYNNEI. This CDR3 is 14 amino acids long. V lost 5 bases and J 0 bases, leaving 11 bases between the germline ends. This CDR3 is CASSSSRASYEQYF. CDR3 bases: TGTGCCAGCAGTTCGTCCAGGGCCTCCTACGAGCAGTACTTC.

This sequence joins TRBV19 and TRBJ2-7, with 9 bases fitting TRBD1. J gave up 4 bases and V 4 bases, and 5 bases lay outside the gene matches. The germline CDR1 and CDR2 sequences are LNHDA and SQIVND (reference sequence). The CDR3 length is 14 residues. The CDR3 coding sequence is TGTGCCAGTAGTAGGCGGACAGGGGAATACGAGCAGTACTTC. This codes for CASSRRTGEYEQYF.

This rearrangement joins TRBV10-3 to TRBJ2-3; 7 nucleotides line up with TRBD2. The length of the CDR3 is 15 residues. V was clipped by 10 bases and J by 6 bases; unmatched bases: 16. Germline V gene sequence: CDR1 ENHRY, CDR2 SYGVKD. Written as DNA, the CDR3 is TGTGCCACCTCCCTACCTAGCGGTGCAGGGGATACGCAGTATTTT. This encodes CATSLPSGAGDTQYF.

This clone was counted once. The V and J genes are TRBV5-1 and TRBJ2-7; 9 bases are shared with TRBD1. The CDR3 has 15 amino acids. Germline V CDR1 and CDR2: SGHRS, YFSETQ. V gave up 7 bases and J gave up 3 bases; unmatched junction bases: 11. In nucleotides, the CDR3 is TGCGCCAGCGGGTGGGACAGGGACCTTCTCTACGAGCAGTACTTC. Its translation: CASGWDRDLLYEQYF.

The V call is TRBV4-2, the J call TRBJ2-7; D possibly corresponds to TRBD1 (5 bases). CDR3 size: 16 residues. CDR1 and CDR2 (germline): LGHNA, YNFKEQ. Trimming took 1 base from V and 1 from J, leaving 14 bases between them. CDR3 in amino acids: CASSQAQGPPSYEQYF. The DNA of the CDR3 is TGTGCCAGCAGCCAAGCTCAGGGCCCGCCTTCCTACGAGCAGTACTTC.

The chain links TRBV2 to TRBJ2-5; 12 bases line up with TRBD2. J lost 5 bases, V lost 11 bases, and 9 bases had no gene match. The CDR3 extends over 14 amino acids. Germline CDR1 SNHLY, CDR2 FYNNEI. CDR3 nucleotides: TGTGCCTCCCTAGCGGGGGGGCCCTGGGAGACCCAGTACTTC. It specifies CASLAGGPWETQYF. Using reference TRBV2 and TRBJ2-5 for the parts outside the CDR3, the full variable domain is EPEVTQTPSHQVTQMGQEVILRCVPISNHLYFYWYRQILGQKVEFLVSFYNNEISEKSEIFDDQFSVERPDGSNFTLKIRSTKLEDSAMYFCASLAGGPWETQYFGPGTRLLVL.

CDR3 DNA sequence: TGTGCCAGCTCACCTTTACCCACAGGGTCGGTCACAGATACGCAGTATTTT. Its translation is CASSPLPTGSVTDTQYF. The V and J genes are TRBV18 and TRBJ2-3; D is possibly TRBD1 (6 bases). This CDR3 has 17 residues. The germline V gene has CDR1 KGHSH and CDR2 LQKENI. Trimming took off 3 bases at V and 2 bases at J, with 18 bases between the two ends. Looking up the rest from reference TRBV18 and TRBJ2-3 gives the full variable domain: NAGVMQNPRHLVRRRGQEARLRCSPMKGHSHVYWYRQLPEEGLKFMVYLQKENIIDESGMPKERFSAEFPKEGPSILRIQQVVRGDSAAYFCASSPLPTGSVTDTQYFGPGTRLTVL.

The chain couples TRBV19 to TRBJ2-7; no clear D. Germline V CDR1 and CDR2: LNHDA, SQIVND (reference sequence). Deletions cut 1 base from V and 0 bases from J, with 10 bases between. The length of the CDR3 is 15 residues. The chain's CDR3 is CASSIGAVSSYEQYF. The CDR3 nucleotides are TGTGCCAGTAGTATAGGTGCAGTAAGCTCCTACGAGCAGTACTTC.

This chain uses TRBV5-1 with TRBJ2-1; weak D call: TRBD1 (7 bases). This CDR3 is 17 amino acids long. Per the germline V gene, CDR1 is SGHRS and CDR2 is YFSETQ. V was pared by 1 base and J by 1 base, with 15 bases between. The chain's CDR3 is CASSLRGDRISYNEQFF. In nucleotides, the CDR3 is TGCGCCAGCAGCTTGAGGGGGGACAGAATATCCTACAATGAGCAGTTCTTC.

There are many counts of this clone. The rearrangement links TRBV5-1 to TRBJ1-6; D is undetermined. The CDR3 runs 17 residues. The ends were cut back, 2 bases at V and 3 bases at J, with 15 bases in the middle. Germline V gene lookup returns CDR1 SGHRS and CDR2 YFSETQ. In nucleotides, the CDR3 is TGCGCCAGCAGCTTCGAGGGCCCACACCACTATAATTCACCCCTCCACTTT. It codes for CASSFEGPHHYNSPLHF.

Concerning this clone itself: A junction end diverges from the germline sequence, so it may reflect a read error. This rearrangement joins TRBV9 to TRBJ1-3, with a weak D call TRBD1 (5 bases). The CDR3 runs 15 residues. CDR1 is SGDLS, CDR2 YYNGEE, per germline. The CDR3 DNA sequence: TGTGCCAGCAGCCAGGGCCCTGTCGCTGGGAACACCATATATTTT. Encoded protein: CASSQGPVAGNTIYF.

This chain uses TRBV5-4 with TRBJ2-3, with D possibly matching TRBD1 (6 bases). Per the germline V gene, CDR1 is SGHNT and CDR2 is YYREEE (reference sequence). The CDR3 runs to 15 residues. Trimming pared 2 bases from V and 1 base from J, leaving 11 bases between. CDR3 in amino acids: CASSLTPGGTDTQYF. CDR3 bases: TGTGCCAGCAGCTTAACTCCAGGGGGCACAGATACGCAGTATTTT.

This chain uses TRBV19 with TRBJ1-5; maybe TRBD1 (5 bases). The CDR3 has 17 residues. The germline CDR1 and CDR2 sequences are LNHDA and SQIVND (reference sequence). With 7 bases removed from V and 1 base from J, the gap between germline ends came to 20 bases. For the CDR3, the DNA is TGTGCCAGTACCCCCCTCAGGGAGGGGTCAAGCAATCAGCCCCAGCATTTT. Protein product: CASTPLREGSSNQPQHF.

The chain uses TRBV6-6 and TRBJ2-6, with a weak D call TRBD2 (5 bases). Germline CDR1 reads MNHNY; CDR2 reads SVGAGI (reference sequence). The ends were cut back, 5 bases at V and 1 base at J, with 6 bases in the middle. The CDR3 loop spans 14 amino acids. For the CDR3, the DNA is TGTGCCAGCAGTCGGGGATCTGGGGCCAACGTCCTGACTTTC. Translating gives CASSRGSGANVLTF.

This chain uses TRBV5-5 with TRBJ1-2; TRBD1 matches at 10 bases. The CDR3 is 17 amino acids. Trimming cost V 0 bases and J 6 bases; bases outside gene matches: 11. The V gene's germline CDR1 is SGHKS and CDR2 YYEKEE (reference sequence). The CDR3 DNA is TGTGCCAGCAGCTTGGATGGGACAGGGGACAAAAAGGATGGCTACACCTTC. Translation: CASSLDGTGDKKDGYTF. Full variable domain (missing parts from reference TRBV5-5 and TRBJ1-2): DAGVTQSPTHLIKTRGQQVTLRCSPISGHKSVSWYQQVLGQGPQFIFQYYEKEERGRGNFPDRFSARQFPNYSSELNVNALLLGDSALYLCASSLDGTGDKKDGYTFGSGTRLTVV.

The rearrangement joins TRBV7-7 to TRBJ1-4, with 9 bases aligning to TRBD1. CDR1 and CDR2 (germline): SSHAT, FNYEAQ (reference sequence). The length of the CDR3 is 15 residues. With 4 bases clipped from V and 8 bases from J, the junction kept 8 bases outside the gene matches. The CDR3: CASSYGQGLGEKLFF. CDR3 in DNA: TGTGCCAGCAGCTACGGACAGGGGTTAGGCGAAAAACTGTTTTTT.

This chain joins TRBV11-2 and TRBJ2-1, with D possibly being TRBD2 (5 bases). The CDR3 loop spans 13 amino acids. Germline lookup yields CDR1 SGHAT and CDR2 FQNNGV. Trimming pared 5 bases from V and 3 bases from J, leaving 8 bases between. The CDR3 is CASSAGLYNEQFF. The DNA for the CDR3 is TGTGCCAGCAGCGCCGGACTCTACAATGAGCAGTTCTTC.

This chain connects TRBV19 to TRBJ1-2, with D possibly matching TRBD1 (5 bases). The ends were cut back, 1 base at V and 2 bases at J, with 8 bases in the middle. This CDR3 region has 14 residues. The germline V gene encodes CDR1 LNHDA and CDR2 SQIVND (reference sequence). As DNA, the CDR3 is TGTGCCAGTAGTATAGTGGAGGGGAACTATGGCTACACCTTC. Residues: CASSIVEGNYGYTF.

The rearrangement joins TRBV18 to TRBJ2-5, with D possibly being TRBD1 (6 bases). V dropped 4 bases and J dropped 5 bases, with 11 bases sitting between them. The CDR3 contains 13 residues. From germline, CDR1 is KGHSH and CDR2 LQKENI. CDR3 residues: CASSQQGEETQYF. The CDR3 coding sequence is TGTGCCAGCTCACAACAGGGAGAGGAGACCCAGTACTTC.

The chain employs TRBV27 and TRBJ1-1; 9 bases align to TRBD1. The germline V gene encodes CDR1 MNHEY and CDR2 SMNVEV (reference sequence). The ends lost 8 bases at V and 0 bases at J; junction bases unmatched: 4. The CDR3 consists of 14 residues. The CDR3, as DNA: TGTGCCAGCCGTCGGGACAGGGTGAACACTGAAGCTTTCTTT. Translated: CASRRDRVNTEAFF.

The chain employs TRBV7-9 and TRBJ1-1, with D maybe TRBD1 (6 bases). This CDR3 spans 15 amino acids. Germline V gene data show CDR1 as SEHNR and CDR2 as FQNEAQ (reference sequence). Deletions cut 4 bases from V and 5 bases from J, with 17 bases between. The CDR3, as DNA: TGTGCCAGCAGCTACAGGGTTGGGACCGGTACTGAAGCTTTCTTT. Translating it yields CASSYRVGTGTEAFF.

The chain couples TRBV7-8 to TRBJ2-7, with a weak D call TRBD1 (5 bases). CDR1 is SGHVS, CDR2 FQNEAQ, per germline. Trimming took off 2 bases at V and 2 bases at J, with 16 bases between the two ends. This CDR3 has 16 amino acids. The CDR3 DNA reads as TGTGCCAGCAGCTTATCCAGGGCAGCGCCCGCCTACGAGCAGTACTTC. It codes for CASSLSRAAPAYEQYF.

This clone was picked up one time. The CDR3, as DNA: TGTGCCAGTAGTATTCTGGGACTTAATCAGCCCCAGCATTTT. Its protein is CASSILGLNQPQHF. This chain uses TRBV19 with TRBJ1-5; TRBD1 might be the D (5 bases). Trimming stripped 3 bases from V and 4 bases from J, with 10 bases between. The CDR3 is 14 amino acids. CDR1 and CDR2 from the germline V gene are LNHDA and SQIVND (reference sequence). Using reference TRBV19 and TRBJ1-5 for the parts outside the CDR3, the full variable domain is DGGITQSPKYLFRKEGQNVTLSCEQNLNHDAMYWYRQDPGQGLRLIYYSQIVNDFQKGDIAEGYSVSREKKESFPLTVTSAQKNPTAFYLCASSILGLNQPQHFGDGTRLSIL.

This clone was picked up a small number of times. This rearrangement joins TRBV7-2 to TRBJ1-1; D is undetermined. Germline assignment: CDR1 SGHTA and CDR2 FQGNSA. The CDR3 is made up of 13 amino acids. Trimming left V 3 bases short and J 1 base short, with 6 bases between. The CDR3 here is CASSFRSNTEAFF. CDR3 nucleotide sequence: TGTGCCAGCAGCTTTCGTTCGAACACTGAAGCTTTCTTT.